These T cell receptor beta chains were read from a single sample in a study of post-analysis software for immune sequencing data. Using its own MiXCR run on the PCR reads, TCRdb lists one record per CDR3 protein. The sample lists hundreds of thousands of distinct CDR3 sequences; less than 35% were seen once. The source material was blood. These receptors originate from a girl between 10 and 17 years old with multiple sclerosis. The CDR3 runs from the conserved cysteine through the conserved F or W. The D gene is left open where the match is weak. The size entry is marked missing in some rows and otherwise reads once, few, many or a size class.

TGTGCCACCAGGGATTCGCAGGGTACCAATGAGCAGTTCTTC,CATRDSQGTNEQFF,few,NA,TRBJ2-1,TRBV24-1
TGTGCCACCGAGGACAGAAACAATGAGCAGTTCTTC,CATEDRNNEQFF,few,NA,TRBJ2-1,TRBV3-1
TGTGCCAGCAGCGTAGCTGGGACAGGGAGGACTGAAGCTTTCTTT,CASSVAGTGRTEAFF,NA,TRBD1,TRBJ1-1,TRBV9
TGCGCCAGCAGCTTGGAGGGTCGGGACAGCACAGATACGCAGTATTTT,CASSLEGRDSTDTQYF,few,NA,TRBJ2-3,TRBV5-1
TGCGCCAGCAGCCAAGATGGGTTGGGTGCCACCGGGTTGAACTATGGCTACACCTTC,CASSQDGLGATGLNYGYTF,few,NA,TRBJ1-2,TRBV4-1
TGTGCCAGCAGCCAAGGAGGAGGACAGGGAGGCACAGATACGCAGTATTTT,CASSQGGGQGGTDTQYF,NA,TRBD1,TRBJ2-3,TRBV4-2
TGCGCCAGCAGCTTCATTGGGAGCAGGGGCACAGATACGCAGTATTTT,CASSFIGSRGTDTQYF,few,NA,TRBJ2-3,TRBV4-3
TGTGCCACCAGCAGAGCCAAGAAGACTGGGGCGGCAGATACGCAGTATTTT,CATSRAKKTGAADTQYF,NA,NA,TRBJ2-3,TRBV15
TGCAGTGCTAGGGACAGGGCCCAAGAGACCCAGTACTTC,CSARDRAQETQYF,many,TRBD1,TRBJ2-5,TRBV20-1
TGTGCCAGCAGCGCCGGAAGCCTAGGTGGCTACACCTTC,CASSAGSLGGYTF,NA,NA,TRBJ1-2,TRBV9
TGTGCCAGCAGTCAAGTAGGCGGGGGCCGGTACAATGAGCAGTTCTTC,CASSQVGGGRYNEQFF,few,NA,TRBJ2-1,TRBV7-9
TGCAGCGGTTGGTACCCTAACTATGGCTACACCTTC,CSGWYPNYGYTF,few,NA,TRBJ1-2,TRBV29-1
TGTGCCAGCACCCCCAGGACGAGCACTGATACGCAGTATTTT,CASTPRTSTDTQYF,NA,NA,TRBJ2-3,TRBV25-1
TGTGCCAGCAGCTTAGCAGGGGGGCAGGGGGGCCGCTACGAGCAGTACTTC,CASSLAGGQGGRYEQYF,NA,NA,TRBJ2-7,TRBV7-9
TGTGCCATCAGTGAGTCCGAGCTGGGTTCACCCCTCCACTTT,CAISESELGSPLHF,few,NA,TRBJ1-6,TRBV10-3